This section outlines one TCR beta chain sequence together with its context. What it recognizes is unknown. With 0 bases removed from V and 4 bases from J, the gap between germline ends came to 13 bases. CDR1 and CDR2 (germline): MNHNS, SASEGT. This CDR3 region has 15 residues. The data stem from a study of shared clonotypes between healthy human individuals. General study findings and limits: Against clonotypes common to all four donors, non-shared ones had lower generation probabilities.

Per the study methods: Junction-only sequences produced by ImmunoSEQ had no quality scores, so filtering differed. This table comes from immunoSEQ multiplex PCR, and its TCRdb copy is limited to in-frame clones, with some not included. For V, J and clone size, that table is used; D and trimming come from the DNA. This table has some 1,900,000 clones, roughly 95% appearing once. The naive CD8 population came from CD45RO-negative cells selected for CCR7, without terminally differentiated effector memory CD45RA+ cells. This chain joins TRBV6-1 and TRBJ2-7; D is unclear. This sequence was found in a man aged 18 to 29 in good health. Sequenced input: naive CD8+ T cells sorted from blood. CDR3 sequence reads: CASSEAHLQVYEQYF. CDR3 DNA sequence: TGTGCCAGCAGTGAAGCGCATCTTCAGGTATACGAGCAGTACTTC.